This T cell receptor (beta chain) is from a study of identical twins listed by TCRdb under 2016. Concerning the study at large: The study deep-sequenced TCR alpha and beta repertoires from monozygotic twins, unrelated adults of various ages and cord blood to test whether fetal clonotypes persist. To rule out contamination, replicate twin experiments were performed at different times with different library preparation protocols. Study-wide conclusions, independent of this receptor: Abundant cord blood beta clonotypes had fewer insertions, young adult naive repertoires showed a similar but weaker trend, and memory repertoires showed no such trend. The excess sharing between twins in beta out-of-frame sequences was weaker because fewer shared sequences reduced the signal-to-noise ratio. Zero-insertion analyses could be partly confounded by invariant T cells such as MAIT and iNKT, though diverse VJ usage argued against such confounding for most clonotypes. Compared with coincidental sharing between unrelated individuals, an excess of low generation-probability sequences was observed among out-of-frame TCR alpha sequences shared between twins. Because the same donors could not be followed over many years, the conclusions relied on cross-sectional statistical analysis. In monozygotic twins, recombination models systematically underestimated out-of-frame TCR alpha sharing, but the models matched the sharing seen between unrelated individuals.

About this clonotype: Its specific antigen is unknown. Base qualities are not recorded, but no much larger clone differs from it by a single base.

Only healthy Caucasian donors were included. The twin cohort consisted of three pairs of female monozygotic twins, all aged roughly 18 to 29 years. Positive isolation kits from Invitrogen were used to isolate CD4+ and CD8+ T cell populations. Libraries came from 5' RACE. The reads were generated on an Illumina HiSeq 2000. A universal primer binding site was added through template switching, and the final cDNA carried a unique molecular identifier so that TCR cDNA molecules could be counted accurately. First-strand cDNA for TCR alpha and beta chains was synthesized from specific primers in the conserved constant-segment region. To control for contamination, every cDNA library was double barcoded, receiving both a SMART-Mk sample barcode and Illumina barcodes. TruSeq adapter sequences along with Illumina sample barcodes were introduced in two successive PCR steps. The Illumina HiSeq platform was used with custom primers to sequence TCR alpha and beta cDNA libraries. As for how the authors treated the data: Raw reads were processed with MiGEC to extract unique molecular identifiers, and MiXCR was used to determine CDR3 positions. Recombination models were inferred per individual with the repgenHMM and IGoR tools using an EM algorithm. The tcR package in R was used for shared clonotype analysis, with sharing normalized by the product of cloneset sizes. To study raw recombination free of thymic and clonal selection effects, out-of-frame nonproductive sequences were analyzed. TCRdb's own reprocessing of the public reads used fastp at Q25 and MiXCR and kept productive beta chains. Each CDR3 protein gets just one entry, which takes the most common genes and DNA from the rows behind it. V and J calls and clone size were set by TCRdb, not the authors. This sample gives around 480,000 distinct CDR3 sequences in total; 12% to 15% of them show up just once. 0.52% of the sample is taken by the ten largest.

This same sample was also part of a study on yellow fever vaccine responses in identical twins. From the second report: The authors reported that the T cell response to vaccination in identical twins appeared partly convergent and partly personalized. Focusing on identical twins, the study followed the T cell clones that responded to the vaccine, and did so with precision.

The sample comprised CD4+ T cells sorted from blood. The sequence came from a woman aged 18-29 years in good health.

This receptor carries the CDR3 CASSLQGDGTEAFF. DNA sequence: TGCGCCAGCAGCTTACAGGGAGATGGGACTGAAGCTTTCTTT. Here the chain combines TRBV5-1 and TRBJ1-1; the best D guess is TRBD1, with 6 bases matching. There are 14 amino acids in the CDR3, from cysteine to phenylalanine inclusive. Only the CDR3 portion is preserved as DNA: 42 bases, with reading frame beginning at the first base. CDR1 SGHRS and CDR2 YFSETQ were looked up in the germline V gene. V is shortened by 2 bases, J by 5 bases, and the region joining them spans 13 bases.